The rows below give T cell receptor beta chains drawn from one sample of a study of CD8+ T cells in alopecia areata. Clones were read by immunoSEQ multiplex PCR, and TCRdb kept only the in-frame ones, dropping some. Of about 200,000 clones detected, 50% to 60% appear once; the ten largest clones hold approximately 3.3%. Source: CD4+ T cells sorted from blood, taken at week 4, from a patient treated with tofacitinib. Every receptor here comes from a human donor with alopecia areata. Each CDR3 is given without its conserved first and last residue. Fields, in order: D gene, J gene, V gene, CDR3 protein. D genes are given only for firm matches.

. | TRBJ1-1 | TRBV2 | ASSTRPQFGTEAF
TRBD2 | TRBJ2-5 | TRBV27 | ASSLSLAGVKAQY
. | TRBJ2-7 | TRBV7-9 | ASSPGTETYEQY
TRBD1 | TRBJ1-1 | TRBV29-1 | SVEGTGGTEAF
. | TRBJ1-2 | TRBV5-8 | ASSLLLGYT
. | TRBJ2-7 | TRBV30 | AWSVRQIEQY
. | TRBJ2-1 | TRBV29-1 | SSEGGGPQF
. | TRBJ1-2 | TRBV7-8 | ASSLVPGSNYGYT
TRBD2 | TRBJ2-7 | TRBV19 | ATQRTSGGSYEQY
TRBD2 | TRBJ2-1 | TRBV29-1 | SVPGTSGGAYNEQF
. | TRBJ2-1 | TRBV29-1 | SVERDGARNEQF
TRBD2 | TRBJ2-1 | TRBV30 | AWSLTSGGYNEQF
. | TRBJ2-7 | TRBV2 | ASSEGQGLEQY
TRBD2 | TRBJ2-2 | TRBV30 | AWSVLAGTAGELF
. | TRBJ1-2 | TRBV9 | ASSVTGGSGGYT
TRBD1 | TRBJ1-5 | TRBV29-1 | SVATGGGNQPQH
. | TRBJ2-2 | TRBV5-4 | ASSLVPGRGTGELF
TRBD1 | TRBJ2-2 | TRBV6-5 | ASRGQGNTGELF
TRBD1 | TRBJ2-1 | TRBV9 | ASSGTGRNEQF
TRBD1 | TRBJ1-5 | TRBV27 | ASRPDRGINQPQH
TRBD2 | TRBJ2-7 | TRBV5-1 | ASSLSREGSEQY
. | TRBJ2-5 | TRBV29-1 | SVSHQETQY
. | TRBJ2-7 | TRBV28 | ASSLTTYEQY
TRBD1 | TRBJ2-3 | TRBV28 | ASSSPHDRGTQY
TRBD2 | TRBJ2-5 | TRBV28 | ASSLISLAGFQETQY
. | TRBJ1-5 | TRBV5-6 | ASSRTGNQPQH
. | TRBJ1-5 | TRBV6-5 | ASRGGNQPQH
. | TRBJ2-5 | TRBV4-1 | ASSPGQRETQY
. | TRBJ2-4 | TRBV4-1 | ASSRETENLAKNIQY
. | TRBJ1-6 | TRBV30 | AWREGDSPLH
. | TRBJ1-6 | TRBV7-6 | ASSRSGRNNSPLH
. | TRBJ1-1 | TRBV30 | AWSEGYTEAF
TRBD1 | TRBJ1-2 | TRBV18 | ASSPDRDVYGYT
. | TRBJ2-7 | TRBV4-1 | ASSPDPGDYEQY
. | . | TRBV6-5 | ASSSRRGLNEQY
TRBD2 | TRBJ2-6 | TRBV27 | ASSWASGGAGANVLT
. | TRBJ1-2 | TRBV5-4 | ASSLGGSPSIYGYT
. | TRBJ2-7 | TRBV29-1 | SASRESYEQY
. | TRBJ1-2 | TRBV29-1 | SVATGSLGGYT
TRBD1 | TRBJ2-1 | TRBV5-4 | ASSVRDRVREQF
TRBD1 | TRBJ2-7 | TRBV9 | ASSVGDSAYEQY
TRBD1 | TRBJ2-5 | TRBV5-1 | ASSPQGDKYQETQY
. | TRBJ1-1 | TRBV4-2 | ASSQGGQNTEAF
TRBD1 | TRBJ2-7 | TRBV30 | AWSDLRGTGDEQY
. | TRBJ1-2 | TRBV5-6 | ASSLPTGDGYT
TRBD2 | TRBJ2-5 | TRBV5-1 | ASKIGGDQETQY
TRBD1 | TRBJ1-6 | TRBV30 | AWGDRESSPLH
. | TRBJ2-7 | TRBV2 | ASRPGGTYEQY
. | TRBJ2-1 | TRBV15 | ATSRDPSSSYNEQF
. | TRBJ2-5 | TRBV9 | ASSVGTAKETQY
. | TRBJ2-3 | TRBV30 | AWTYETGLRTDTQY
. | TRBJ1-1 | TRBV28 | ASSRDGLGTEAF